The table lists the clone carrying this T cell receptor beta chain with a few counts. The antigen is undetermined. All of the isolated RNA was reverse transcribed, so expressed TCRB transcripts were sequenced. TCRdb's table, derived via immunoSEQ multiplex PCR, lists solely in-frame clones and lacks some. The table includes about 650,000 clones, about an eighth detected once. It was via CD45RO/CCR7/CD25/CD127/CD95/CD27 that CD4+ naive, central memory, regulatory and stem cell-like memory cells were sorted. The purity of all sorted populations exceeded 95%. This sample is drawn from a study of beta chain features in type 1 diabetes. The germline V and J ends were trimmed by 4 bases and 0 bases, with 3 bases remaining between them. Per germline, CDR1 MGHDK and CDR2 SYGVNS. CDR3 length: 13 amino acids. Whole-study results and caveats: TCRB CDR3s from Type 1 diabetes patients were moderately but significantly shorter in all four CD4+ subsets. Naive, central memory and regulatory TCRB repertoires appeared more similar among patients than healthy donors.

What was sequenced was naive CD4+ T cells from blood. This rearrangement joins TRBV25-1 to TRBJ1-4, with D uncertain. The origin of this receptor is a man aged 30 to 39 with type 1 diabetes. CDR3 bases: TGTGCCAGCAGTGGTCCAACTAATGAAAAACTGTTTTTT. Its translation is CASSGPTNEKLFF.